The 32 T cell receptor beta chains below come from one sample, sequenced in a study of shared clonotypes between healthy human individuals. Sequencing was performed with immunoSEQ multiplex PCR; in TCRdb, only in-frame clones are kept and a portion is missing. The table records roughly 2.1 million clones, 85% to 95% of them present only once. In the naive CD8 group, cells lacked CD45RO and were positively selected for CCR7, so terminally differentiated effector memory CD45RA+ cells were left out. The sample consisted of naive CD8+ T cells from PBMCs. These receptors came from a man aged 18 to 30 in good health. Some clones in this sample may be carry-over from other donors' samples.

Only a few counts were recorded for this clone. V and J are TRBV5-4 and TRBJ1-2, with no clear D. The CDR3 extends over 11 amino acids. Trimming pared 4 bases from V and 3 bases from J, leaving 4 bases between. CDR1 is SGHNT, CDR2 YYREEE, per germline (reference sequence). DNA for the CDR3: TGTGCCAGCAGCCAGGACTATGGCTACACCTTC. Amino acids: CASSQDYGYTF.

The chain has TRBV2 and TRBJ2-3, with 7 bases identical to TRBD1. The CDR3 loop spans 16 amino acids. CDR1 and CDR2 (germline): SNHLY, FYNNEI. V was clipped by 1 base and J by 2 bases; unmatched bases: 6. CDR3 nucleotide sequence: TGTGCCAGCAGTGAAGACCGGGACAGCCCCACAGATACGCAGTATTTT. Translation gives CASSEDRDSPTDTQYF.

V is TRBV27 and J is TRBJ2-7, with D unresolved. CDR1 is MNHEY and CDR2 is SMNVEV in the germline V gene (reference sequence). CDR3 length: 14 amino acids. V dropped 0 bases and J dropped 6 bases, with 12 bases sitting between them. DNA for the CDR3: TGTGCCAGCAGTTTATCCGTCCCACTGGGCGAGCAGTACTTC. Protein sequence: CASSLSVPLGEQYF.

The chain employs TRBV28 and TRBJ2-5; D is possibly TRBD1 (6 bases). The germline gives CDR1 MDHEN, CDR2 SYDVKM. The germline V and J ends were trimmed by 2 bases and 3 bases, with 13 bases remaining between them. This CDR3 comprises 15 residues. For the CDR3, the DNA is TGTGCCAGCAGTTTACCACGGACAGCAGAAGAGACCCAGTACTTC. Translated: CASSLPRTAEETQYF. The whole variable domain, remainder taken from reference TRBV28 and TRBJ2-5, is DVKVTQSSRYLVKRTGEKVFLECVQDMDHENMFWYRQDPGLGLRLIYFSYDVKMKEKGDIPEGYSVSREKKERFSLILESASTNQTSMYLCASSLPRTAEETQYFGPGTRLLVL.

The gene calls are TRBV7-8 and TRBJ2-2; D perhaps matches TRBD1 (6 bases). The CDR3 extends over 17 amino acids. Germline CDR1 and CDR2: SGHVS and FQNEAQ. Trimming stripped 3 bases from V and 6 bases from J, with 20 bases between. The CDR3 region has the DNA TGTGCCAGCAGCTTTAGTCTACCCCAGGGGCAGCCCGGGGAGCTGTTTTTT. This sequence encodes CASSFSLPQGQPGELFF.

A remark on this clone: This sample also contains other DNA sequences that code for the same CDR3. This chain's CDR3 is CASSAGISGANVLTF. The CDR3 nucleotides are TGTGCCAGCAGCGCTGGAATCTCTGGGGCCAACGTCCTGACTTTC. This chain uses TRBV9 with TRBJ2-6; the D is unclear. Germline CDR1 reads SGDLS; CDR2 reads YYNGEE. The V end was cut by 3 bases, the J end by 0 bases, with 7 bases between. The CDR3 contains 15 residues.

With respect to this clone: The CDR3 end shows no conserved phenylalanine or tryptophan, and so a read error is likely. The rearrangement uses TRBV27 and TRBJ1-2, with no clear D. The germline CDR1 and CDR2 sequences are MNHEY and SMNVEV (reference sequence). This CDR3 region has 14 residues. The V end lost 5 bases, the J end lost 0 bases, and 10 bases lay between the germline ends. CDR3 in amino acids: CASSLYPTNYGYTL. Here the CDR3 DNA reads TGTGCCAGCAGTCTCTATCCGACTAACTATGGCTACACCTTA.

V usage is TRBV5-1 and J usage is TRBJ2-7; TRBD1 agrees at 11 bases. Germline lookup yields CDR1 SGHRS and CDR2 YFSETQ. The CDR3 is 16 amino acids. J lost 4 bases, V lost 4 bases, and 10 bases had no gene match. The CDR3, as DNA: TGCGCCAGCAGCCCCCAGGACAGGGGGCCGTTTTACGAGCAGTACTTC. Residues: CASSPQDRGPFYEQYF.

The chain links TRBV27 to TRBJ2-7; unclear D gene. The CDR3 runs 14 residues. Trimming removed 2 bases from V and 5 bases from J, with 13 bases in between. Germline values: CDR1 MNHEY, CDR2 SMNVEV (reference sequence). CDR3 in DNA: TGTGCCAGCAGTTTAAGAAGGGTTAAGCACGAGCAGTACTTC. Its translation is CASSLRRVKHEQYF.

This clone showed up just once. V and J are TRBV5-1 and TRBJ2-5, with D unclear. CDR1 SGHRS and CDR2 YFSETQ come from the germline V gene. There are 13 residues in the CDR3. Trimming shortened V by 6 bases and J by 1 base, and 10 bases separated the two germline ends. The CDR3 DNA is TGCGCCAGCAACACAGACCTCCAAGAGACCCAGTACTTC. It codes for CASNTDLQETQYF.

The J gene is TRBJ2-1, the V gene TRBV9, with D possibly being TRBD2 (6 bases). This CDR3 is built from 15 residues. Germline values: CDR1 SGDLS, CDR2 YYNGEE. The V end was cut by 4 bases, the J end by 7 bases, with 18 bases between. The CDR3 spells CASSSERASRNEQFF. Here the CDR3 DNA reads TGTGCCAGCAGCTCAGAGCGGGCTTCACGGAATGAGCAGTTCTTC.

The chain recombines TRBV28 with TRBJ2-7; no definite D call. Trimming cost V 6 bases and J 2 bases, with 17 bases left between them. The CDR3 length is 15 residues. CDR1 and CDR2 (germline): MDHEN, SYDVKM. The CDR3 DNA is TGTGCCAGCAGCTTAAGACAAGATTCTCCCTACGAGCAGTACTTC. This encodes CASSLRQDSPYEQYF.

The chain carries TRBV28 and TRBJ2-7, with D possibly matching TRBD1 (6 bases). The CDR3 totals 14 residues. V lost 6 bases to trimming and J lost 5 bases, with 17 bases between them. CDR1 is MDHEN, CDR2 SYDVKM, per germline. The CDR3 DNA is TGTGCCAGCAGCCCAATAGGGTCAGGGGACGAGCAGTACTTC. Residues: CASSPIGSGDEQYF.

The chain combines TRBV6-4 with TRBJ2-4; D ambiguous. From germline, CDR1 is MRHNA and CDR2 SNTAGT. Trimming removed 6 bases at V and 0 bases at J, with 21 bases between. The CDR3 has 18 residues. The CDR3 spells CASSGRQKDLLAKNIQYF. CDR3 sequence (DNA): TGTGCCAGCAGCGGCCGCCAAAAGGACCTACTAGCCAAAAACATTCAGTACTTC.

The V and J genes are TRBV28 and TRBJ2-1; D unresolved. CDR3 size: 13 residues. Trimming took off 1 base at V and 6 bases at J, with 7 bases between the two ends. Germline-derived CDR1 and CDR2 are MDHEN and SYDVKM. DNA of the CDR3: TGTGCCAGCAGTTTATACAGTCCCAATGAGCAGTTCTTC. It specifies CASSLYSPNEQFF. Full variable domain (rest looked up from reference TRBV28 and TRBJ2-1): DVKVTQSSRYLVKRTGEKVFLECVQDMDHENMFWYRQDPGLGLRLIYFSYDVKMKEKGDIPEGYSVSREKKERFSLILESASTNQTSMYLCASSLYSPNEQFFGPGTRLTVL.

The V gene is TRBV4-2, the J gene TRBJ2-1; TRBD2 aligns across 10 bases. The CDR3 has 15 residues. Germline V lookup: CDR1 LGHNA, CDR2 YNFKEQ. With V trimmed by 1 base and J by 8 bases, 5 bases remained unmatched. CDR3 DNA: TGTGCCAGCAGCCAAGTTAGACTAGCGGGCTATGAGCAGTTCTTC. This encodes CASSQVRLAGYEQFF.

The CDR3 DNA follows: TGCGCCAGCAGCCAAGGGAAACTAGCGGGAGGGAACTACAATGAGCAGTTCTTC. This sequence encodes CASSQGKLAGGNYNEQFF. V is TRBV4-3 and J is TRBJ2-1; TRBD2 agrees at 13 bases. This CDR3 comprises 18 residues. The V segment lost 1 base and the J segment 3 bases; nucleotides outside the gene matches: 6. The germline V gene encodes CDR1 LGHNA and CDR2 YSLEER.

The CDR3 loop is CASRLGQAGETQYF. DNA for the CDR3: TGTGCCAGCAGACTAGGACAGGCGGGAGAGACCCAGTACTTC. The rearrangement links TRBV27 to TRBJ2-5, with 7 positions matching TRBD1. The CDR3 consists of 14 residues. V lost 6 bases, J lost 4 bases, and 8 bases stayed unmatched. Germline V gives CDR1 MNHEY, CDR2 SMNVEV (reference sequence).

The chain links TRBV5-1 to TRBJ2-3, with 10 nucleotides matching TRBD2. The CDR3 length is 16 residues. CDR1 is SGHRS, CDR2 YFSETQ, per germline. The trim removed 4 bases at V and 7 bases at J, leaving 12 bases unmatched. The CDR3 DNA reads as TGCGCCAGCAGCCCCTTAGCGGGAGGACTCGATAATACGCAGTATTTT. Its protein product is CASSPLAGGLDNTQYF.

The chain carries TRBV5-3 and TRBJ2-3, with D perhaps TRBD2 (5 bases). TRBV5-3 is an ORF for which the function is uncertain. The V and J ends lost 1 base and 3 bases respectively, with 18 bases between them. The CDR3 contains 17 residues. CDR3 sequence (DNA): TGTGCCAGAAGCTTGTTCTCTGAGAGAGGGTGGACAGATACGCAGTATTTT. Its translation: CARSLFSERGWTDTQYF.

The CDR3 loop is CASSQKLGLNTEAFF. As DNA, the CDR3 is TGCGCCAGCAGCCAAAAATTGGGCCTTAACACTGAAGCTTTCTTT. The V gene is TRBV4-1, the J gene TRBJ1-1, with D hard to call. The germline V and J ends were trimmed by 2 bases and 2 bases, with 12 bases remaining between them. CDR1 and CDR2 (germline): MGHRA, YSYEKL. The CDR3 spans 15 residues.

On this clone: Other DNA sequences in this sample translate to the same CDR3. The V call is TRBV7-6, the J call TRBJ2-7; 12 nucleotides align to TRBD2. Trimming at V came to 6 bases and at J to 4 bases, leaving 7 bases not matched to a gene. The CDR3 extends over 15 amino acids. The germline V gene has CDR1 SGHVS and CDR2 FNYEAQ. Written as DNA, the CDR3 is TGTGCCAGCAGTCCACTAGCGGGAGGCAATTACGAGCAGTACTTC. It specifies CASSPLAGGNYEQYF.

V and J are TRBV28 and TRBJ2-3; TRBD2 matches at 8 bases. The CDR3 is made up of 15 amino acids. Germline CDR1 MDHEN, CDR2 SYDVKM. The junction had 12 bases not matched to a gene; V was cut back by 5 bases and J by 8 bases. The DNA for the CDR3 is TGTGCCAGCAGTGACTTAGCGGGATCCGTGTTTACGCAGTATTTT. Amino acid sequence: CASSDLAGSVFTQYF.

This CDR3 reads CASTLASENTGELFF. The CDR3 nucleotides read TGTGCCAGCACTTTAGCTAGCGAGAACACCGGGGAGCTGTTTTTT. The chain recombines TRBV7-9 with TRBJ2-2; the D gene is possibly TRBD2 (6 bases). V was pared by 7 bases and J by 1 base, with 13 bases between. Germline values: CDR1 SEHNR, CDR2 FQNEAQ (reference sequence). The CDR3 totals 15 residues.

This clone showed up just a few times. J is TRBJ2-5 and V is TRBV14; tentative D call: TRBD1 (6 bases). The CDR3 totals 11 residues. V dropped 6 bases and J dropped 5 bases, with 7 bases sitting between them. Germline loops: CDR1 SGHDN, CDR2 FVKESK. CDR3 bases: TGTGCCAGCAGGCAGGGGGAGACCCAGTACTTC. This gives the protein CASRQGETQYF.

This chain links TRBV5-6 with TRBJ1-2; 9 bases are a match to TRBD1. The CDR3 sequence is 16 residues long. Losses at the gene ends were 3 bases for V and 7 bases for J; bases not matched to a gene: 13. Germline-derived CDR1 and CDR2 are SGHDT and YYEEEE. CDR3 region: CASSSTTWTGDLGYTF. The CDR3 region has the DNA TGTGCCAGCAGCTCAACAACGTGGACAGGGGACCTTGGCTACACCTTC.

The gene calls are TRBV18 and TRBJ2-7; D is unresolved. There are 15 residues in the CDR3. Germline values: CDR1 KGHSH, CDR2 LQKENI. Trimming took 2 bases from V and 0 from J, leaving 11 bases between them. The CDR3, as DNA: TGTGCCAGCTCACCAGGTCAGCAGAGCTCCTACGAGCAGTACTTC. It encodes CASSPGQQSSYEQYF. The full variable domain, rest sourced from reference TRBV18 and TRBJ2-7, is NAGVMQNPRHLVRRRGQEARLRCSPMKGHSHVYWYRQLPEEGLKFMVYLQKENIIDESGMPKERFSAEFPKEGPSILRIQQVVRGDSAAYFCASSPGQQSSYEQYFGPGTRLTVT.

The genes are TRBV13 and TRBJ2-7, with TRBD2 as a possible D gene (6 bases). Trimming cost V 6 bases and J 2 bases, with 20 bases left between them. The CDR3 length is 16 residues. Germline lookup yields CDR1 PRHDT and CDR2 FYEKMQ (reference sequence). The CDR3 bases are TGTGCCAGCAGTTACAGTGGACTATCGGGGCCCTACGAGCAGTACTTC. This encodes CASSYSGLSGPYEQYF.

Notes on this clone: Compared with germline, one end of the junction differs, possibly owing to a read error. This chain links TRBV11-2 with TRBJ2-2, with TRBD1 matching over 9 bases. CDR3 length: 13 amino acids. CDR1 and CDR2 from the germline V gene are SGHAT and FQNNGV. The CDR3 coding sequence is TGTGCCAGCAGGGGGGTCGGGGACAGGGACCTGTTTTTT. Translated: CASRGVGDRDLFF. The complete variable domain, with remaining parts taken from reference TRBV11-2 and TRBJ2-2, reads EAGVAQSPRYKIIEKRQSVAFWCNPISGHATLYWYQQILGQGPKLLIQFQNNGVVDDSQLPKDRFSAERLKGVDSTLKIQPAKLEDSAVYLCASRGVGDRDLFFGEGSRLTVL.

V and J are TRBV6-5 and TRBJ2-7; D remains ambiguous. Germline-derived CDR1 and CDR2 are MNHEY and SVGAGI. V was trimmed by 2 bases and J by 7 bases, leaving 21 bases between them. CDR3 length equals 16 residues. The CDR3 loop reads CASSYASYGNRQEQYF. The CDR3 nucleotides are TGTGCCAGCAGTTACGCCTCGTACGGCAATAGGCAGGAGCAGTACTTC.

The V call is TRBV5-5, the J call TRBJ1-4; no reliable D call. Per the germline V gene, CDR1 is SGHKS and CDR2 is YYEKEE (reference sequence). Trimming left V 0 bases short and J 0 bases short, with 12 bases between. The CDR3 loop spans 17 amino acids. The CDR3 nucleotides read TGTGCCAGCAGCTTGGAGCCGGACGTTGCAACTAATGAAAAACTGTTTTTT. Protein product: CASSLEPDVATNEKLFF.

The chain has TRBV27 and TRBJ1-5; D call uncertain. Germline loops: CDR1 MNHEY, CDR2 SMNVEV (reference sequence). With 0 bases removed from V and 11 bases from J, the gap between germline ends came to 14 bases. CDR3 length equals 14 residues. CDR3 coding DNA: TGTGCCAGCAGTTTATCGGGGTCAGGCGGGGCCCAGCATTTT. It codes for CASSLSGSGGAQHF.